This T cell receptor (beta chain) comes out of a study of blood T cell repertoires in COVID-19. As for the study in general: Donors in the United States, Italy and Spain gave samples during acute or convalescent COVID-19. Sources were T cells, B-cell-depleted T cells, or PBMCs; the material itself was cDNA or gDNA.

This clone was observed a handful of times. Data came from immunoSEQ multiplex PCR; TCRdb stores just in-frame clones and leaves some out. The sample includes more than 85,000 clones, 65% to 90% seen only once; the top ten take more than 4%. CDR1 is LGHDT and CDR2 is YNNKEL in the germline V gene (reference sequence). V was pared by 0 bases and J by 2 bases, with 8 bases between. CDR3 length: 15 amino acids. Sequenced sample: peripheral blood. This TCR was recovered from a man aged 45-65 years with acute or convalescent COVID-19. This chain uses TRBV3-1 (or the pseudogene TRBV3-2) with TRBJ1-3, with D unclear. In DNA form, the CDR3 reads TGTGCCAGCAGCCAAGATCTAAATGCTGGAAACACCATATATTTT. It translates to CASSQDLNAGNTIYF.